This TCR beta chain was found in a study of follicular helper T cells after annual influenza vaccination. As for the study in general: Across the 2013-2014, 2014-2015 and 2015-2016 vaccination seasons, some subjects were resampled.

Time point denoted: 2014-2015 season, pre-vaccination. Per time point, about 35-110 mL of blood was sampled. Libraries were prepared by immunoSEQ multiplex PCR; TCRdb keeps only in-frame clonotypes and omits some of them. The sample includes about 27,000 clones, roughly 80% seen only once; the top ten take 1% to 1.5%. For this clone: Its antigen is still unknown.

Notes on the study in general: Successive annual vaccinations recalled a recurrent oligoclonal ICOS+CD38+ cTfh response with influenza-specific clonotypes.

There are 13 residues in the CDR3. V lost 4 bases to trimming and J lost 7 bases, with 14 bases between them. CDR1 is SGHNT, CDR2 YYREEE, per germline (reference sequence). The chain links TRBV5-4 to TRBJ1-2; D call uncertain. The sample consisted of CXCR5+ CD38- circulating T follicular helper cells from blood, taken on the day of influenza vaccination. The subset denotes: circulating Tfh, non-naive CD4+CXCR5+PD-1+ (ICOS+CD38+ or ICOS-CD38-). This TCR derives from an adult who received the influenza vaccine. In DNA form, the CDR3 reads TGTGCCAGCAGCCCAGACATCGATGGTGGCTACACCTTC. This sequence encodes CASSPDIDGGYTF.